This passage covers 20 T cell receptor beta chains from one sample sequenced in a study of blood T cell repertoires in COVID-19. TCRdb keeps only in-frame clones here, not all; method: immunoSEQ multiplex PCR. The sample has about 110,000 clones, roughly 81% seen once. Input material: peripheral blood. The receptors were gathered from a man aged 40-49 years with acute or convalescent COVID-19.

This clone appeared once. The rearrangement uses TRBV12-3 or TRBV12-4 and TRBJ1-5; TRBD1 might be the D (6 bases). The CDR3 is 12 amino acids. Trimming stripped 6 bases from V and 8 bases from J, with 11 bases between. The CDR3 protein is CASRKQGEPQHF. CDR3 DNA sequence: TGTGCCAGCAGGAAACAGGGAGAGCCCCAGCATTTT.

The chain uses TRBV30 and TRBJ2-2; 9 bases are a match to TRBD1. Looked up from germline, CDR1 is GTSNPN and CDR2 is SVGIG (reference sequence). The CDR3 extends over 17 amino acids. V was pared by 3 bases and J by 6 bases, with 14 bases of the junction left unmatched. CDR3 coding DNA: TGTGCCTGGAGCGCCCTCCACGGGACAGGGAGGTCCGGGGAGCTGTTTTTT. It yields the protein CAWSALHGTGRSGELFF.

The rearrangement uses TRBV29-1 and TRBJ1-1; D unresolved. V was cut by 7 bases and J by 4 bases, with 16 bases left in between. There are 13 residues in the CDR3. Germline CDR1 SQVTM, CDR2 ANQGSEA. CDR3 nucleotide sequence: TGCAGCGCCCCAGAGGATGGCTTCACTGAAGCTTTCTTT. Translation gives CSAPEDGFTEAFF.

The chain combines TRBV9 with TRBJ2-2, with 10 bases aligning to TRBD2. Germline V gene data show CDR1 as SGDLS and CDR2 as YYNGEE. CDR3 length: 16 residues. Trimming at V came to 6 bases and at J to 5 bases, leaving 10 bases not matched to a gene. The CDR3 spells CASTDSGRAETGELFF. In DNA, the CDR3 is TGTGCCAGCACCGACAGCGGGAGGGCCGAAACCGGGGAGCTGTTTTTT.

The chain carries TRBV18 and TRBJ2-1; D unclear. V shed 1 base and J shed 9 bases, with 10 bases lying between them. Germline V gene sequence: CDR1 KGHSH, CDR2 LQKENI. This CDR3 region has 13 residues. For the CDR3, the DNA is TGTGCCAGCTCACCACTACCCACCGGTGAGCAGTTCTTC. Protein: CASSPLPTGEQFF.

The rearrangement joins TRBV5-1 to TRBJ2-5; 7 bases match TRBD1. Trimming at V came to 0 bases and at J to 3 bases, leaving 2 bases not matched to a gene. This CDR3 region has 14 residues. CDR1 is SGHRS, CDR2 YFSETQ, per germline. In DNA, the CDR3 is TGCGCCAGCAGCTTGGGGACAGGTAAAGAGACCCAGTACTTC. Translating gives CASSLGTGKETQYF.

V gene TRBV18 combines with J gene TRBJ1-6, with D possibly matching TRBD1 (6 bases). The CDR3 is 14 residues long. V was trimmed by 4 bases and J by 5 bases, leaving 9 bases between them. Germline V gives CDR1 KGHSH, CDR2 LQKENI. In DNA form, the CDR3 reads TGTGCCAGCTCACTAGACAGGAATAATTCACCCCTCCACTTT. This encodes CASSLDRNNSPLHF. The whole variable domain, remainder taken from reference TRBV18 and TRBJ1-6, is NAGVMQNPRHLVRRRGQEARLRCSPMKGHSHVYWYRQLPEEGLKFMVYLQKENIIDESGMPKERFSAEFPKEGPSILRIQQVVRGDSAAYFCASSLDRNNSPLHFGNGTRLTVT.

The V and J genes are TRBV5-1 and TRBJ2-2; 7 bases match TRBD1. V lost 3 bases and J lost 7; bases outside the gene matches: 9. Germline assignment: CDR1 SGHRS and CDR2 YFSETQ. This CDR3 region has 15 residues. The CDR3 here is CASSSGTVILGELFF. The CDR3 DNA sequence: TGCGCCAGCAGCTCCGGGACAGTAATACTCGGGGAGCTGTTTTTT.

The chain uses TRBV7-2 and TRBJ2-5, with 15 bases aligning to TRBD2. From germline, CDR1 is SGHTA and CDR2 FQGNSA. The trim removed 6 bases at V and 9 bases at J, leaving 8 bases unmatched. The CDR3 has 15 amino acids. CDR3 sequence: CASRQGLAGGPPQYF. CDR3 bases: TGTGCCAGCAGACAGGGACTAGCGGGGGGCCCTCCCCAGTACTTC.

This clone appeared a single time. The chain couples TRBV20-1 to TRBJ1-1; TRBD1 matches 7 bases. This CDR3 contains 11 residues. Germline V gene lookup returns CDR1 DFQATT and CDR2 SNEGSKA (reference sequence). V gave up 5 bases and J gave up 11 bases; unmatched junction bases: 8. The CDR3, as DNA: TGCAGTGCTGGAAACAGGGGTTATGCTTTCTTT. It encodes CSAGNRGYAFF.

The chain joins TRBV7-2 to TRBJ1-2; 9 nucleotides agree with TRBD1. Germline CDR1 SGHTA, CDR2 FQGNSA. Trimming cost V 1 base and J 9 bases; bases outside gene matches: 3. This CDR3 region has 13 residues. The CDR3 DNA sequence: TGTGCCAGCAGCTTAGGGGACAGGGCGCGCTACACCTTC. It codes for CASSLGDRARYTF.

The DNA for the CDR3 is TGTGCCAGCAGTGAATCTGCGGTCCGAGAAGCTTTCTTT. Amino acid sequence: CASSESAVREAFF. This chain links TRBV6-1 with TRBJ1-1; D is undetermined. The V end was cut by 2 bases, the J end by 8 bases, with 12 bases between. The CDR3 is 13 amino acids. Germline V CDR1 and CDR2: MNHNS, SASEGT.

This clone was counted between two and nine times. The V and J genes are TRBV2 and TRBJ1-2, with D unresolved. The germline V and J ends were trimmed by 8 bases and 8 bases, with 15 bases remaining between them. The germline V gene has CDR1 SNHLY and CDR2 FYNNEI. The CDR3 has 12 residues. This chain's CDR3 is CASGRASGGYTF. CDR3 DNA: TGTGCCAGCGGGCGGGCTTCGGGAGGCTACACCTTC.

CDR3 sequence reads: CASSQATGGKNIQYF. DNA for the CDR3: TGCGCCAGCAGCCAGGCAACGGGGGGCAAAAACATTCAGTACTTC. This chain links TRBV4-3 with TRBJ2-4; 7 nucleotides agree with TRBD2. V shed 3 bases and J 3 bases; nucleotides not matched to a gene: 5. Germline lookup yields CDR1 LGHNA and CDR2 YSLEER. CDR3 length: 15 residues.

The chain couples TRBV6-5 to TRBJ1-2, with TRBD1 as a possible D gene (6 bases). CDR3 length: 13 residues. The germline gives CDR1 MNHEY, CDR2 SVGAGI. Trimming cost V 4 bases and J 8 bases, with 14 bases left between them. CDR3 protein: CASSFRTVEGYTF. For the CDR3, the DNA is TGTGCCAGCAGTTTCCGGACAGTGGAAGGCTACACCTTC.

This clone came up a few times. The rearrangement uses TRBV16 and TRBJ2-3; maybe TRBD1 (5 bases). Per germline, CDR1 KGHSY and CDR2 FQNENV. V lost 2 bases and J 2 bases, leaving 8 bases between the germline ends. The CDR3 is 14 residues long. CDR3 region: CASSQTGFTDTQYF. CDR3 nucleotides: TGTGCCAGCAGCCAAACAGGCTTCACAGATACGCAGTATTTT.

The chain is built from TRBV3-1 (or the pseudogene TRBV3-2) and TRBJ1-1; D ambiguous. Trimming stripped 2 bases from V and 4 bases from J, with 14 bases between. In germline, CDR1 is LGHDT, CDR2 YNNKEL (reference sequence). This CDR3 is built from 15 residues. The CDR3 coding sequence is TGTGCCAGCAGCCAATGGGCCGGGAGGCGCACTGAAGCTTTCTTT. Residues: CASSQWAGRRTEAFF.

The V gene is TRBV6-2 or TRBV6-3, the J gene TRBJ2-5, with D possibly matching TRBD1 (5 bases). V lost 5 bases, J lost 2 bases, and 15 bases lay in between. Germline assignment: CDR1 MNHEY and CDR2 SVGEGT. The CDR3 has 15 residues. The CDR3 loop is CASSRTLEIQETQYF. The CDR3 DNA is TGTGCCAGCAGTAGGACACTCGAGATACAAGAGACCCAGTACTTC.

The chain is built from TRBV6-5 and TRBJ1-5; 8 bases match TRBD1. The CDR3 runs 14 residues. CDR1 is MNHEY, CDR2 SVGAGI, per germline. V shed 5 bases, J shed 6 bases, and the junction held 6 bases outside the gene matches. The CDR3 sequence: CASSHTGGAQPQHF. Written as DNA, the CDR3 is TGTGCCAGCAGTCATACAGGGGGAGCTCAGCCCCAGCATTTT.

The chain is built from TRBV5-8 and TRBJ1-6, with 12 bases lining up with TRBD1. The CDR3 is made up of 15 amino acids. Germline CDR1 SGHTS, CDR2 YDEGEE. Unmatched junction bases numbered 6, after V lost 4 bases and J lost 10 bases. The CDR3 nucleotides are TGTGCCAGCAGCCTATCGGGGACAGGGGGCTCACCCCTCCACTTT. Its translation is CASSLSGTGGSPLHF.